The sequence of this T cell receptor beta chain was determined in a study of cytomegalovirus exposure and HLA in healthy donors (dated by TCRdb to 2016 to 2017). About the study as a whole: An earlier analysis of some 620 of the donors reported 250 to 350 Gb of sequence data and 117 million unique TCR beta sequences obtained from roughly 180 million T cells. About 280 gigabases of sequencing data and roughly 81 million unique TCR sequences made up an early release that covered approximately 620 HLA-typed donors. The genetic ancestry cluster associated with self-reported Caucasian donors included 65% to 90% of the roughly 410 genotyped donors. The aim of the study was to test whether cataloging public T cell receptors could identify signatures of past pathogen exposure. Using immunosequencing, the study profiled T cell repertoires from 666 subjects and related those repertoires to cytomegalovirus serostatus. In addition to the first cohort of hundreds of subjects, a separate validation cohort of approximately 130 different subjects was used. To predict cytomegalovirus infection status, the study combined high-throughput TCR immunosequencing, statistical association of individual TCRs with disease status, and machine learning. To study patterns of TCR occurrence, a later analysis re-analyzed previously published TCR beta repertoires from more than 550 donors and added high-resolution HLA genotyping. Rather than drawing on any new phenotypic data, the later analysis identified candidate immune exposures from TCR beta sequences and the way those sequences occurred across donors. To decide whether each TCR beta V gene segment behaved as functional or pseudogenic, an earlier analysis of approximately 590 of the donors relied on high-throughput TCR beta sequencing. Alongside the repertoire data, information on donor age, sex, ethnicity and CMV serostatus was compiled. A later genetic analysis took genome-wide SNP genotypes for about three fifths of the 666 donors and used that subset as a discovery cohort. Every discovery cohort repertoire had been produced on one sequencing platform. Class I and class II HLA loci were covered by the typing at four-digit resolution. Typing coverage varied by locus: roughly 620-640 donors for A, B, C, DRB1 and DQB1; roughly 520 for DQA1; about 600 for DPA1; under 490 for DPB1. Roughly 5 DR-DQ haplotypes were handled as single units for association and clustering, since linkage in the cohort was strong. Among a few hundred genotyped donors of the cohort, an average of 235,054 unique TCR beta nucleotide sequences were sequenced per donor, 15% to 20% of them non-productive.

General findings and caveats noted by the study authors: Compared with the roughly 700-donor mean, donors in an Asian-associated ancestry cluster had fewer N-insertions in productive TCRs, according to a later genetic analysis. A few of the identified cytomegalovirus-associated TCR beta chains were confirmed in vitro to be specific for cytomegalovirus antigens. A cluster of highly shared sequence variants was judged likely to be a technical artifact of the sequencing pipeline. At a false discovery rate of 0.05, a later analysis linked about 17,000 TCR beta sequences to specific HLA alleles. According to a later analysis, parvovirus B19, influenza, CMV and Epstein-Barr virus appeared linked to several top co-occurrence clusters. Presence/absence analyses assumed roughly uniform sequencing depth across donors, an assumption that may not hold. Some IMGT-functional V segments, including TRBV6-2 and TRBV6-3, could not be told apart with the 87-base-pair reads, so those segments were excluded. Only TCR beta chains were sequenced in this cohort, and the absence of alpha or paired-chain data limited detectable features. V-gene and J-gene trimming of TCR beta chains was associated with a missense DCLRE1C variant in a later genetic analysis, and the association was replicated in an independent cohort. In the study, some 180 TCR beta chains were listed as associated with cytomegalovirus. Because HLA typing was missing for some donors at each locus, association tests included only the typed subset. A later analysis found that TCR association rates varied across HLA loci, with DRB1 alleles showing the most associated TCRs and HLA-C alleles the fewest. Most TCR sequences were seen in very few donors, while some public TCRs were found in many individuals. When HLA alleles, especially DR and DQ, strongly co-occurred, attributing TCR associations to individual alleles was difficult. Roughly 15 rarely observed V segments, including chromosome 9 orphons, were excluded from the earlier analysis of several hundred of the donors because counts were too low. Linkage disequilibrium might explain the correlated functional status among segregating V segments, but an unknown experimental factor could not be excluded. The authors suggested that the approach could potentially be generalized to other disease states and immunological phenotypes. An earlier analysis of approximately 530 of the donors showed that most TCR beta V segments appeared in productive rearrangements either about 90% or about 30% of the time, which broadly matched IMGT annotations. According to a later analysis, most CMV-associated TCR beta chains appeared to be HLA-restricted, and the HLA associations seemed to be driven largely by CMV exposure. The classifier was reported to diagnose cytomegalovirus status with high specificity and sensitivity in both the original cohort and the validation cohort. For the cohort, immune exposure information was limited to CMV serostatus. In a later analysis, HLA-associated TCR beta chains were found to be more clonally expanded and to have lower generation probabilities than equally common non-associated chains. A further reported finding was that TCR beta sequences accurately predicted the HLA-A and HLA-B alleles for most subjects in the first cohort.

The CDR3 runs 14 amino acids, cysteine and phenylalanine included. Only the CDR3 DNA is retained, 42 bases long and in frame from the first base. Cut back by 7 bases and 3 bases, the V and J ends lie 12 bases apart. From the germline V gene, CDR1 is ENHRY and CDR2 is SYGVKD. The cohort consisted of 670 or so healthy bone marrow donors. All cohort members were sampled while nominally healthy, although unrecorded immune exposures were likely present. The donor tested CMV seronegative and was one of the 352 seronegative cohort members. A peripheral blood sample was provided by each donor, and peripheral blood mononuclear cells were used for TCR beta sequencing. Genomic DNA was extracted from the blood cell samples with the Qiagen DNeasy Blood Extraction Kit. The library was generated by the immunoSEQ multiplex PCR assay. For the multiplex PCR, a mixture combining 60 forward primers for TCR Vbeta segments and 13 reverse primers for TCR Jbeta segments was used. The CDR3 region of rearranged TCR beta genes was amplified from genomic DNA by a multiplex PCR assay. The Illumina HiSeq System was used to sequence the amplified TCR beta libraries as 87-base-pair reads. In the authors' own workflow: In a later analysis, tens of millions of unique TCR beta chains were counted across the roughly 670 repertoires, and approximately 11 million of these chains were shared by at least two donors. Raw reads were error-corrected and collapsed into unique sequences by a nearest-neighbor algorithm in which closely related sequences were merged to remove PCR and sequencing errors. V, D and J gene segments were assigned by aligning CDR3 sequences to IMGT reference sequences. For a sequence to be retained, a match of at least six nucleotides to both a V gene segment and a J gene segment was required. A rearrangement counted as productive if the CDR3 had no stop codons and remained in frame with V and J, and every other rearrangement counted as non-productive. CDR3 was defined by IMGT convention, running from the second conserved V-encoded cysteine to the conserved J-encoded phenylalanine. The earlier analysis of about 640 of the donors excluded any sequence lacking an unambiguous match to a single V gene segment. In an earlier analysis of around 600 of the donors, V segments were called functional above 56.7% productive rearrangements and were called segregating when the between-donor standard deviation exceeded 5%. A statistical classification framework was built to diagnose cytomegalovirus status from the catalog of TCR beta chain sequences. V and J gene assignment, in a later analysis, came from comparing TCR nucleotide sequences with IMGT/GENE-DB human TR gene sequences. Using the TCRdist pipeline, a later analysis assigned CDR3 sequences along with most-parsimonious VDJ recombination scenarios. In a later analysis, every TCR beta chain was defined by the combination of its CDR3 amino acid sequence and its V-gene family, and reads without a unique V-gene family were dropped. To address suspected cross-contamination and a sequencing artifact, a later analysis removed 592 highly shared, low-generation-probability nucleotide sequences. In a later analysis, a clonal expansion index for each public chain was calculated from normalized within-repertoire ranks of inferred template counts. In a later analysis, generation probabilities were computed with a VDJ recombination model fitted to out-of-frame rearrangements, and the resulting probabilities were checked against IGoR. In a later analysis, TCR-TCR, TCR-HLA and TCR-CMV co-occurrence was scored with hypergeometric tests, and a repertoire-size bias correction was applied to TCR pairs. To estimate false discovery rates, a later analysis permuted the HLA or CMV assignments 20 times. In a later analysis, co-occurring TCRs were grouped using DBSCAN, with TCRdist sequence similarity added in when clustering inside HLA-allele-positive subsets. For co-occurrence clustering, repertoires with fewer than 30,000 or more than 120,000 public chains were excluded, along with roughly 5 repertoires with anomalous nucleotide sharing. What TCRdb holds here is the immuneACCESS table cut down to in-frame rearrangements. Part of the clones is not present; checked against another copy, under half of the missing clones reflect an unresolved V gene, and the others are unexplained. V and J calls and clone size follow that table, whereas D and trimming were derived from the DNA. The sample table holds roughly 99,000 clones, of which over 70% were seen once. 2% to 2.5% of the sample belongs to the ten largest clones.

Comments on this clone: Its antigen is still unknown. Base qualities are missing; no much larger clone stands one base away.

Recombination joined TRBV10-3 with TRBJ2-2; TRBD2 is a weak D gene call, 6 bases matching. Input material: PBMCs. The receptor's source is a man aged 25 to 45 in good health and CMV-seronegative. The nucleotide sequence reads as follows: TGTGCCATCAATGACGGGGGTGACACCGGGGAGCTGTTTTTT. Its protein is CAINDGGDTGELFF.